This TCR beta chain was found in a study of blood T cell repertoires in COVID-19. Recruits, aged roughly 18 to 95 years, lived in under 25 US areas. In its sample, this clone was seen once. Libraries were prepared by immunoSEQ multiplex PCR; TCRdb keeps only in-frame clonotypes and omits some of them. The repertoire holds fewer than 250,000 clones, with about four fifths as singletons. Trimming shortened V by 4 bases and J by 0 bases, and 13 bases separated the two germline ends. The CDR3 loop spans 16 amino acids. Germline V gives CDR1 ENHRY, CDR2 SYGVKD. This clonotype originated in a woman in her thirties or forties who had been exposed to COVID-19. Sequenced: PBMCs or T cells enriched from blood (not recorded which). The chain carries TRBV10-3 and TRBJ1-3; D perhaps matches TRBD1 (5 bases). CDR3 residues: CAISGFAGHSGNTIYF. CDR3 coding DNA: TGTGCCATCAGTGGGTTTGCAGGGCACTCTGGAAACACCATATATTTT.